This TCR beta chain was sequenced for a study of spatial heterogeneity in lung cancer. On the study more broadly: Raw reads showed each unique TCR and UMI combination turning up more than ten times on average.

Each TCR cDNA molecule bore a unique molecular identifier. From the 5' RACE reads, TCRdb called clonotypes with MiXCR, one entry per CDR3 protein. The sample records about 13,000 distinct CDR3 sequences, 4.5% to 5.5% being singletons. Whole-study results and caveats: Tumor mutation counts were tracked by expanded intratumoral alpha and beta TCR counts.

This clonotype was detected a few times. The target antigen is unknown. A library prepared for alpha chains yielded this beta chain as an off-target read; its size is of little meaning. Time point of the sample: sample taken at primary tumor resection. Untreated early-stage non-small cell lung cancer patients, 72 in total, were the donors. Whole RNA came from tumor, nontumor lung or frozen PBMC and was sequenced without being sorted. Trimming left V 1 base short and J 0 bases short, with 7 bases between. From germline, CDR1 is DFQATT and CDR2 SNEGSKA (reference sequence). The CDR3 covers 14 residues. The chain recombines TRBV20-1 with TRBJ1-5; D gene unclear. This sample comprised lung tumor tissue, obtained at surgery. The sequence was obtained from a male donor with early-stage non-small cell lung cancer. The CDR3 nucleotides are TGCAGTGCTAGAGGGGGAATTAGCAATCAGCCCCAGCATTTT. Its translation: CSARGGISNQPQHF.